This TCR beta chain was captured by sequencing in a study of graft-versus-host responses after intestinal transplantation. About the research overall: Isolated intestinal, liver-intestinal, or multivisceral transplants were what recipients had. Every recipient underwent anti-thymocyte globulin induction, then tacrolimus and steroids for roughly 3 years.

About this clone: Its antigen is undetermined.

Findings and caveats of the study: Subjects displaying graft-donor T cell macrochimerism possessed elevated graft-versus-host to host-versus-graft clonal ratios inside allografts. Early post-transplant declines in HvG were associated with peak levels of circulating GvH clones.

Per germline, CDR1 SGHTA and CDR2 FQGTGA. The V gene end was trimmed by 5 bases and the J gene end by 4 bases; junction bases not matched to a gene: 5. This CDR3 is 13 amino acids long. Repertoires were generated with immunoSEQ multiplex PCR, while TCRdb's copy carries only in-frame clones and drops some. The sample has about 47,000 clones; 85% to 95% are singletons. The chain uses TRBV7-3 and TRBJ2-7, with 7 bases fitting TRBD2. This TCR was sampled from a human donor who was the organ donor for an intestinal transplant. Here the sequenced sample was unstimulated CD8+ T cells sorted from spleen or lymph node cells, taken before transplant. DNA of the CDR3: TGTGCCAGCAGCCCGGGAGCGGGGTACGAGCAGTACTTC. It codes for CASSPGAGYEQYF.